This is a list of T cell receptor beta chains from one sample in a study of T cell repertoires in cytomegalovirus infection. Via MiXCR, TCRdb re-called the reads, giving one row per CDR3 protein. Here the sample spans hundreds of thousands of distinct CDR3 sequences, approximately 24% being singletons. Input material: CD8+ T cells from PBMCs. The receptors here all came from a human donor in good health (CMV status not recorded). Some clones in this sample may be carry-over from other donors' samples. Both conserved end residues are part of each CDR3.

v_call,j_call,cdr3_aa
TRBV7-6,TRBJ2-1,CVSSLAGGPGEQFF
TRBV6-1,TRBJ2-1,CASSEVGRGQRDYEQFF
TRBV28,TRBJ1-2,CAILDRANYGYTF
TRBV20-1,TRBJ1-2,CSARFPGNYGYTF
TRBV6-6,TRBJ1-2,CASSHPGQLPIYGYTF
TRBV7-9,TRBJ2-3,CASSILGGSTDTQYF
TRBV5-1,TRBJ2-1,CASSLYGAGKNEQFF
TRBV19,TRBJ2-2,CASSITGLNTGELFF
TRBV28,TRBJ1-5,CASSFDWTGQGGEDQPQHF
TRBV7-3,TRBJ2-2,CASSLISVAGTRSGELFF
TRBV6-5,TRBJ2-1,CASRTRTGSDNEQFF
TRBV10-2,TRBJ2-5,CASSESRVETQYF
TRBV2,TRBJ2-1,CASSPTLAASVTYNEQFF
TRBV28,TRBJ2-1,CASNPLAGAYNEQFF
TRBV27,TRBJ2-1,CASNPRGGQGEQFF
TRBV7-6,TRBJ2-7,CASSIGTLDEQYF
TRBV13,TRBJ2-1,CASSQTSGPYNEQFF
TRBV28,TRBJ1-5,CASSFRDSGSNQPQHF
TRBV7-2,TRBJ1-2,CASSLDPRDGYGYTF
TRBV6-5,TRBJ2-3,CASSYSLQRSSTDTQYF
TRBV28,TRBJ2-3,CASSLRSDRSDTQYF
TRBV4-1,TRBJ2-1,CASSLEASKDNEQFF
TRBV27,TRBJ2-7,CASGGPIAYEQYF
TRBV4-1,TRBJ1-1,CASSQDTATLQGNTEAFF
TRBV6-5,TRBJ1-2,CASSSGYGGYTF